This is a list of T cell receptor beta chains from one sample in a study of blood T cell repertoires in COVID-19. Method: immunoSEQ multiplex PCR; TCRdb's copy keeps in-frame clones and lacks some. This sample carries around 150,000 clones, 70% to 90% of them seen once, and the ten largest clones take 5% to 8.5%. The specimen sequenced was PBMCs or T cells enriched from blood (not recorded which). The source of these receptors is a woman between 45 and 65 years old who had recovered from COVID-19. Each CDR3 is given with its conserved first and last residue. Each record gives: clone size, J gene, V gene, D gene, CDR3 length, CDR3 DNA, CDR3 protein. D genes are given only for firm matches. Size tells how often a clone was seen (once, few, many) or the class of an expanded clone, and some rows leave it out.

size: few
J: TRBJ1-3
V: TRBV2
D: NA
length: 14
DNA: TGTGCCAGCAGTCAGGGGAGCTCTGGAAACACCATATATTTT
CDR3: CASSQGSSGNTIYF

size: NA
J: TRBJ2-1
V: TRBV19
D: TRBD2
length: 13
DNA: TGTGCCAGTAGTCGGGGACTAGCGGACCCGCAGTTCTTC
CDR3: CASSRGLADPQFF

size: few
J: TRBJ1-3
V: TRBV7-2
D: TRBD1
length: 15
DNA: TGTGCCAGCAGCTATGGGACAGGGAAAGGAAACACCATATATTTT
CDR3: CASSYGTGKGNTIYF

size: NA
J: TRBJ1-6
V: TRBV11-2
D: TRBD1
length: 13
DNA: TGTGCCAGCAGCGTTCAGGGGGGTTCACCCCTCCACTTT
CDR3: CASSVQGGSPLHF

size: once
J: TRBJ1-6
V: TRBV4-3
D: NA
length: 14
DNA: TGCGCCAGCAGCCAAGGGGCAGATAATTCACCCCTCCACTTT
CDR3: CASSQGADNSPLHF

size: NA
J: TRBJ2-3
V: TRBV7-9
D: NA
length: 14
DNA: TGTGCCAGCAGCCGAACGGGGGGCACAGATACGCAGTATTTT
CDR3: CASSRTGGTDTQYF

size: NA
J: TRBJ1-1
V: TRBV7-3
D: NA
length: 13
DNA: TGTGCCAGCAGCTTAATGACCGGAGAAATGGCTTTCTTT
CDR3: CASSLMTGEMAFF

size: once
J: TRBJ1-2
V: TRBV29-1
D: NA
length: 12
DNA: TGCAGCGTTGAAGCAGGGCACTATGGCTACACCTTC
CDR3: CSVEAGHYGYTF

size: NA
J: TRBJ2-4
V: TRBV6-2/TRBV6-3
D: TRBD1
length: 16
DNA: TGTGCCAGCAGTTTCGGACAGGGGGCTTCCAAAAACATTCAGTACTTC
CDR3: CASSFGQGASKNIQYF

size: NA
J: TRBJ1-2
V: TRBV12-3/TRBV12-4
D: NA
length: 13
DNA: TGTGCCAGCAGTCCTCAGGGTCGGGATGGCTACACCTTC
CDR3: CASSPQGRDGYTF

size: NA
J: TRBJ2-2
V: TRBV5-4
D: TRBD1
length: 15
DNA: TGTGCCAGCAGCTTCCGGACAGGGAACACCGGGGAGCTGTTTTTT
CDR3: CASSFRTGNTGELFF

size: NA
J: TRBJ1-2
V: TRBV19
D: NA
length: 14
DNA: TGTGCCAGTAGTCCAGGGGCGCCGGACTATGGCTACACCTTC
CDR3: CASSPGAPDYGYTF

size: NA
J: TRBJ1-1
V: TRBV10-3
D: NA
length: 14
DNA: TGTGCCATCAGTGTGGGAGGGAGAAACACTGAAGCTTTCTTT
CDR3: CAISVGGRNTEAFF